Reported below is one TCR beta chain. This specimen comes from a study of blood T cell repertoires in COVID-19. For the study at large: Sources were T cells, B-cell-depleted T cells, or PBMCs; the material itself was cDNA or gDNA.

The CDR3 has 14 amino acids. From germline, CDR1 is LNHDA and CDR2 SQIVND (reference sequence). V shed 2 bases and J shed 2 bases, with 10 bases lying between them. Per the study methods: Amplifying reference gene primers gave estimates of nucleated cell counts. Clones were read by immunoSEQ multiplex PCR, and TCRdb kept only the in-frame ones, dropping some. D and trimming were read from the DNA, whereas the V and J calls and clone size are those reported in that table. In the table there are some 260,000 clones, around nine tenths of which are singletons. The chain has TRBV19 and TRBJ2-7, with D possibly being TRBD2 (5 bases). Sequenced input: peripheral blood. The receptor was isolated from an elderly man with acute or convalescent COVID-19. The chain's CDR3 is CASSIRLRAYEQYF. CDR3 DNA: TGTGCCAGTAGTATAAGGTTGCGGGCCTACGAGCAGTACTTC.